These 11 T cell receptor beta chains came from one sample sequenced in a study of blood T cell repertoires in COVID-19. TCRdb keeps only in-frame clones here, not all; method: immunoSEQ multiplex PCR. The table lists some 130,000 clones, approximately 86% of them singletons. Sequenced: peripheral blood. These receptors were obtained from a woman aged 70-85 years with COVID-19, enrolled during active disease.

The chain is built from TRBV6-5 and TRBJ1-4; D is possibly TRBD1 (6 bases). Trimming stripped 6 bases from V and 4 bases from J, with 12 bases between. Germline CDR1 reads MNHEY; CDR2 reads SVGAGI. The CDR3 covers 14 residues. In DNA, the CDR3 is TGTGCCAGCAGCGAGGGGGTCTATAATGAAAAACTGTTTTTT. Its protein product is CASSEGVYNEKLFF.

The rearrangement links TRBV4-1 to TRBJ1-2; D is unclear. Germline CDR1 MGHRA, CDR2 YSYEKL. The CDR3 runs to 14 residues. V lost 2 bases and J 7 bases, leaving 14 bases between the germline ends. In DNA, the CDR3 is TGCGCCAGCAGCCAAATCGTCCAGGCACCTGGCTACACCTTC. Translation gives CASSQIVQAPGYTF.

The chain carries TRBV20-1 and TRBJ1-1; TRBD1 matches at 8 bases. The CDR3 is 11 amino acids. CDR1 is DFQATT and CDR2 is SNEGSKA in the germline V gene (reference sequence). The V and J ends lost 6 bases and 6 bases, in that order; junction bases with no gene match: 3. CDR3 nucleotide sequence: TGCAGTGCCTCGGACAGGGCTGAAGCTTTCTTT. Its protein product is CSASDRAEAFF.

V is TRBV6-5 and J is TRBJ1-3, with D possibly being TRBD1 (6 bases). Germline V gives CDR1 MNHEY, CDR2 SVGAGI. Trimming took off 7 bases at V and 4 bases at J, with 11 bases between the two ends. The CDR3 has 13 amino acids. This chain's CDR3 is CASMRTEGNTIYF. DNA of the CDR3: TGTGCCAGCATGAGGACAGAAGGAAACACCATATATTTT.

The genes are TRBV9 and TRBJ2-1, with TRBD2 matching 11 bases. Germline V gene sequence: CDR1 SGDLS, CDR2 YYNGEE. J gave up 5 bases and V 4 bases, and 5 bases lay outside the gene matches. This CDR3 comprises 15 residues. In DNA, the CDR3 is TGTGCCAGCAGCTTGACTAGCGGGACCAACAATGAGCAGTTCTTC. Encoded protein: CASSLTSGTNNEQFF. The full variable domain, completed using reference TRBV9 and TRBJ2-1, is DSGVTQTPKHLITATGQRVTLRCSPRSGDLSVYWYQQSLDQGLQFLIQYYNGEERAKGNILERFSAQQFPDLHSELNLSSLELGDSALYFCASSLTSGTNNEQFFGPGTRLTVL.

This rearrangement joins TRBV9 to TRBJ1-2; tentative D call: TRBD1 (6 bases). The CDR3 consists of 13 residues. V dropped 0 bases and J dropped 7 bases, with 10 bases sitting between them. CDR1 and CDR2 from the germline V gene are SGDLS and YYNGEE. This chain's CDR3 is CASSVASGVGYTF. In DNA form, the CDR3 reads TGTGCCAGCAGCGTAGCGTCAGGGGTTGGCTACACCTTC.

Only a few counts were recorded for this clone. The CDR3 nucleotides are TGTGCCACCAGCTTAGGGTGGGGGGGTGTTAATGAAAAACTGTTTTTT. This gives the protein CATSLGWGGVNEKLFF. V and J are TRBV15 and TRBJ1-4; a weak D match, TRBD1 (5 bases). In germline, CDR1 is LNHNV, CDR2 YYDKDF (reference sequence). V shed 5 bases and J shed 4 bases, with 17 bases lying between them. CDR3 length: 16 amino acids.

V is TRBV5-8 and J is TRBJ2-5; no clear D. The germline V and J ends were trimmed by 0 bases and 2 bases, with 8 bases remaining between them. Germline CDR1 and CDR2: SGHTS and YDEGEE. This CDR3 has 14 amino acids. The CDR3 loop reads CASSLGQIQETQYF. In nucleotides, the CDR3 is TGTGCCAGCAGCTTGGGACAAATTCAAGAGACCCAGTACTTC.

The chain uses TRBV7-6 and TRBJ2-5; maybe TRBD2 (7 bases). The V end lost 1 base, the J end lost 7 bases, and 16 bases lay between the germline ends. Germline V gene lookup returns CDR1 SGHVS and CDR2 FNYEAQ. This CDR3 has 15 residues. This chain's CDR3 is CASSLDGGRFGTQYF. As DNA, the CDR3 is TGTGCCAGCAGCTTAGACGGGGGGCGTTTTGGGACCCAGTACTTC.

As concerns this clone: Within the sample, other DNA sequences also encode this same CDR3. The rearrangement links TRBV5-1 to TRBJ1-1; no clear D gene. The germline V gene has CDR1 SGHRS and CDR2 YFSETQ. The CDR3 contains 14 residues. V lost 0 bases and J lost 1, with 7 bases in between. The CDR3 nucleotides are TGCGCCAGCAGCTTGGTGTCAGGGAACACTGAAGCTTTCTTT. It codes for CASSLVSGNTEAFF.

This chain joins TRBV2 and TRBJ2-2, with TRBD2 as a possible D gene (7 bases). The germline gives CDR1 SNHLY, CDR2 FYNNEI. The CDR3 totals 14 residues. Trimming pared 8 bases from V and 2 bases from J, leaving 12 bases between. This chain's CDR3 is CASRGARNTGELFF. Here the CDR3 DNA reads TGTGCCAGCCGGGGGGCGCGAAACACCGGGGAGCTGTTTTTT.